A selection of T cell receptor beta chains follows, all from one sample in a study of cytomegalovirus exposure and HLA in healthy donors. The repertoire was sequenced with immunoSEQ multiplex PCR; TCRdb's copy has only in-frame clones and lacks some. The sample carries approximately 200,000 clones, roughly 82% recorded once. The sample taken for sequencing was PBMCs. The source is a man between 18 and 29 years old in good health and CMV-seropositive. Each CDR3 is given with its conserved first and last residue. A D gene is named only where the DNA matches it firmly. Not every row has a clone size; where given, it reads once, few, many or a size class.

TGTGCCAGCAGCCCACTAGCGGGAGTGGGCGGGGAGCTGTTTTTT,CASSPLAGVGGELFF,.,TRBJ2-2,TRBV11-2,TRBD2
TGTGCCAGCAGTTCGCAGACTAGCGGGGCCTACGAGCAGTACTTC,CASSSQTSGAYEQYF,.,TRBJ2-7,TRBV28,TRBD2
TGTGCCAGCAGTTCCAGTCGGCTAGCGGGAGGGGGCGGGCCAGATACGCAGTATTTT,CASSSSRLAGGGGPDTQYF,.,TRBJ2-3,TRBV27,TRBD2
TGTGCCAGCTCCGGAGGGACTAGCACAGATACGCAGTATTTT,CASSGGTSTDTQYF,.,TRBJ2-3,TRBV6-6,.
TGTGCCTGGAGCCTACTAGGACTGGAGCAGTACTTC,CAWSLLGLEQYF,.,TRBJ2-7,TRBV30,.
TGTGCCAGCAGTTACCGAACAGGGTCTCCCTACGAGCAGTACTTC,CASSYRTGSPYEQYF,.,TRBJ2-7,TRBV6-5,.
TGTGCCAGCAGCCAAGCTAGGGGCGAGATTAATGAGCAGTTCTTC,CASSQARGEINEQFF,few,TRBJ2-1,TRBV11-2,.
TGCAGCGTTGTTCTAGCGGGAGGGACCTACAATGAGCAGTTCTTC,CSVVLAGGTYNEQFF,.,TRBJ2-1,TRBV29-1,TRBD2
TGTGCCAGCAGCGGTCGAGGGATGAACACCGGGGAGCTGTTTTTT,CASSGRGMNTGELFF,.,TRBJ2-2,TRBV9,.
TGTGCCATCATACGGGGTGGCCTCAATGAGCAGTTCTTC,CAIIRGGLNEQFF,.,TRBJ2-1,TRBV2,.
TGTGCCAGCAGCCCTAACTCCAGGGCGGCTGAAGCTTTCTTT,CASSPNSRAAEAFF,few,TRBJ1-1,TRBV7-6,.
TGTGCCAGTAGTATGCAGGGCTCGATGAACACTGAAGCTTTCTTT,CASSMQGSMNTEAFF,.,TRBJ1-1,TRBV19,.
TGTGCCAGCAGTCCCTTAGCGGGAGGACACAATGAGCAGTTCTTC,CASSPLAGGHNEQFF,.,TRBJ2-1,TRBV27,TRBD2
TGTGCCTGGAGTGCCAACAGGGGCACTGAAGCTTTCTTT,CAWSANRGTEAFF,.,TRBJ1-1,TRBV30,TRBD1
TGTGCCAGCAGCCCCGGACAGGACGCGGGGGAGCTGTTTTTT,CASSPGQDAGELFF,.,TRBJ2-2,TRBV25-1,TRBD1
TGTGCCAGCAGCGGCGGTCGCAACGGCTACGAGCAGTACTTC,CASSGGRNGYEQYF,.,TRBJ2-7,TRBV6-1,.
TGTGCCAGCAGTCCGGTGGACACGCTCTACAATGAGCAGTTCTTC,CASSPVDTLYNEQFF,.,TRBJ2-1,TRBV27,.
TGTGCCAGCAGCTTAGGTTCATTCGAATGGGCTCATGAGCAGTTCTTC,CASSLGSFEWAHEQFF,.,TRBJ2-1,TRBV7-8,.
TGTGCCAGCAGTCAGACCTACAGGGCCCACGAGCAGTACTTC,CASSQTYRAHEQYF,.,TRBJ2-7,TRBV2,.
TGTGCCAGCTCACCTTACAGGGAGGGACCCTACTATGGCTACACCTTC,CASSPYREGPYYGYTF,once,TRBJ1-2,TRBV18,.
TGCGCCAGCAGCCAATTAAGACAGGGAGGCACCGGGGAGCTGTTTTTT,CASSQLRQGGTGELFF,.,TRBJ2-2,TRBV4-3,.
TGTGCCAGCAAGCGCGCCGGGGAGCTGTTTTTT,CASKRAGELFF,.,TRBJ2-2,TRBV27,.
TGTGCCAGCAGCCGTACTAGCGACATCACAGATACGCAGTATTTT,CASSRTSDITDTQYF,.,TRBJ2-3,TRBV7-3,TRBD2
TGTGCCAGCAGCCCGACACTTAGGGGCTCCTACGAGCAGTACTTC,CASSPTLRGSYEQYF,.,TRBJ2-7,TRBV7-8,.
TGTGCCAGCAGCCATCCAGGACTAGCCGGGACCCAGTACTTC,CASSHPGLAGTQYF,.,TRBJ2-5,TRBV4-2,TRBD2